The rows below give T cell receptor beta chains drawn from one sample of a study of Tregs in tolerant kidney transplant recipients. Generated by immunoSEQ multiplex PCR, the TCRdb table keeps only in-frame clones and is missing some. The table has tens of thousands of clones, 87% seen once; the top ten hold 3.5% to 4%. This specimen was CD4+ T cells from blood (PBMCs), taken 6 months after the transplant. These receptors were taken from a human patient who received a combined kidney and bone marrow transplant. Some T cells could come from the graft donor. The CDR3 runs from the conserved cysteine through the conserved F or W. D genes are given only for firm matches. The listing skips clone size in some rows; elsewhere it reads once, few, many or a size class.

j_gene: TRBJ2-5
v_gene: TRBV2
abundance: -
d_gene: TRBD1
CDR3aa: CASSQGAVETQYF
CDR3nt: TGTGCCAGCAGTCAGGGGGCGGTGGAGACCCAGTACTTC

j_gene: TRBJ1-6
v_gene: TRBV10-1
abundance: -
d_gene: TRBD1
CDR3aa: CASGTGRNSPLHF
CDR3nt: TGCGCCAGCGGGACAGGGCGTAATTCCCCCCTCCACTTT

j_gene: TRBJ2-1
v_gene: TRBV7-6
abundance: once
d_gene: -
CDR3aa: CASRGFGSSYNEQFF
CDR3nt: TGTGCCAGTAGAGGGTTTGGAAGCTCCTACAATGAGCAGTTCTTC

j_gene: TRBJ2-1
v_gene: TRBV20-1
abundance: once
d_gene: -
CDR3aa: CSARADNEQFF
CDR3nt: TGCAGTGCTAGAGCCGACAATGAGCAGTTCTTC

j_gene: TRBJ2-7
v_gene: TRBV7-3
abundance: -
d_gene: -
CDR3aa: CASSPDGNYEQYF
CDR3nt: TGTGCCAGCAGTCCGGACGGGAACTACGAGCAGTACTTC

j_gene: TRBJ2-2
v_gene: TRBV4-2
abundance: -
d_gene: -
CDR3aa: CASSQDRWQGTTGELFF
CDR3nt: TGTGCCAGCAGCCAAGATCGGTGGCAGGGGACCACCGGGGAGCTGTTTTTT

j_gene: TRBJ2-1
v_gene: TRBV7-9
abundance: -
d_gene: -
CDR3aa: CASSLVGAGGQFF
CDR3nt: TGTGCCAGCAGCTTAGTAGGGGCCGGCGGGCAGTTCTTC

j_gene: TRBJ2-2
v_gene: TRBV5-1
abundance: -
d_gene: TRBD1
CDR3aa: CASSFRDRTGELFF
CDR3nt: TGCGCCAGCAGCTTCCGGGACAGGACCGGGGAGCTGTTTTTT

j_gene: TRBJ1-3
v_gene: TRBV7-8
abundance: -
d_gene: TRBD1
CDR3aa: CASSLATGARSGNTIYF
CDR3nt: TGTGCCAGCAGCTTAGCGACAGGGGCGCGCTCTGGAAACACCATATATTTT

j_gene: TRBJ1-3
v_gene: TRBV11-3
abundance: -
d_gene: -
CDR3aa: CASSPGQGNTIYF
CDR3nt: TGTGCCAGCAGCCCCGGACAGGGAAACACCATATATTTT

j_gene: TRBJ2-3
v_gene: TRBV5-5
abundance: -
d_gene: -
CDR3aa: CASSSSLRNTDTQYF
CDR3nt: TGTGCCAGCAGCTCAAGCCTGCGGAACACAGATACGCAGTATTTT

j_gene: TRBJ2-2
v_gene: TRBV5-4
abundance: -
d_gene: -
CDR3aa: CASSFSGGGAGELFF
CDR3nt: TGTGCCAGCAGCTTTTCGGGAGGGGGCGCCGGGGAGCTGTTTTTT

j_gene: TRBJ2-1
v_gene: TRBV11-3
abundance: -
d_gene: TRBD2
CDR3aa: CASSLVSGRNEQFF
CDR3nt: TGTGCCAGCAGCTTAGTTAGCGGGCGTAATGAGCAGTTCTTC

j_gene: TRBJ2-5
v_gene: TRBV2
abundance: -
d_gene: -
CDR3aa: CASSAIAGRGPQETQYF
CDR3nt: TGTGCCAGCAGTGCCATCGCGGGAAGGGGCCCCCAAGAGACCCAGTACTTC

j_gene: TRBJ1-5
v_gene: TRBV18
abundance: -
d_gene: -
CDR3aa: CASSPRVGVNDQPQHF
CDR3nt: TGTGCCAGCTCACCACGCGTGGGAGTTAACGATCAGCCCCAGCATTTT

j_gene: TRBJ1-5
v_gene: TRBV7-2
abundance: -
d_gene: -
CDR3aa: CASSLSGNSNQPQHF
CDR3nt: TGTGCCAGCAGCTTATCGGGGAACAGCAATCAGCCCCAGCATTTT

j_gene: TRBJ1-1
v_gene: TRBV19
abundance: once
d_gene: TRBD1
CDR3aa: CASRYDRANTEAFF
CDR3nt: TGTGCCAGTAGATACGACAGGGCGAACACTGAAGCTTTCTTT

j_gene: TRBJ2-7
v_gene: TRBV4-1
abundance: -
d_gene: -
CDR3aa: CASSQEGRGGVAHEQYF
CDR3nt: TGCGCCAGCAGCCAAGAAGGAAGGGGGGGAGTTGCACACGAGCAGTACTTC

j_gene: TRBJ2-7
v_gene: TRBV21-1
abundance: -
d_gene: -
CDR3aa: CASSSLPGLGSYEQYF
CDR3nt: TGTGCCAGCAGCTCCTTGCCGGGACTGGGGTCCTACGAGCAGTACTTC

j_gene: TRBJ1-3
v_gene: TRBV5-1
abundance: -
d_gene: -
CDR3aa: CASSPLLSGNTIYF
CDR3nt: TGCGCCAGCAGCCCGCTACTCTCTGGAAACACCATATATTTT

j_gene: TRBJ2-3
v_gene: TRBV14
abundance: -
d_gene: -
CDR3aa: CASSQFWLASDTQYF
CDR3nt: TGTGCCAGCAGCCAATTTTGGCTAGCGTCAGATACGCAGTATTTT

j_gene: TRBJ2-7
v_gene: TRBV11-3
abundance: -
d_gene: -
CDR3aa: CASSLRWTPGYEQYF
CDR3nt: TGTGCCAGCAGCTTGCGCTGGACTCCCGGTTACGAGCAGTACTTC

j_gene: TRBJ1-1
v_gene: TRBV4-1
abundance: -
d_gene: -
CDR3aa: CASSQDGYRKEAFF
CDR3nt: TGCGCCAGCAGCCAAGACGGTTACAGGAAAGAAGCTTTCTTT

j_gene: TRBJ2-2
v_gene: TRBV5-1
abundance: -
d_gene: -
CDR3aa: CASRGGTRANTGELFF
CDR3nt: TGCGCCAGCAGGGGGGGAACCAGGGCGAACACCGGGGAGCTGTTTTTT

j_gene: TRBJ1-2
v_gene: TRBV10-3
abundance: -
d_gene: TRBD1
CDR3aa: CAISESDRGYGYTF
CDR3nt: TGTGCCATCAGTGAGTCCGACAGGGGTTATGGCTACACCTTC

j_gene: TRBJ1-1
v_gene: TRBV5-1
abundance: -
d_gene: -
CDR3aa: CASSLEGLGNTEAFF
CDR3nt: TGCGCCAGCAGCTTGGAGGGGTTGGGGAACACTGAAGCTTTCTTT

j_gene: TRBJ1-4
v_gene: TRBV11-3
abundance: few
d_gene: -
CDR3aa: CASSLDPSAQVEKLFF
CDR3nt: TGTGCCAGCAGCTTAGATCCTTCTGCACAGGTTGAAAAACTGTTTTTT

j_gene: TRBJ1-5
v_gene: TRBV7-6
abundance: -
d_gene: -
CDR3aa: CASSLASWSNQPQHF
CDR3nt: TGTGCCAGCAGCTTAGCGAGTTGGAGCAATCAGCCCCAGCATTTT

j_gene: TRBJ2-2
v_gene: TRBV19
abundance: once
d_gene: TRBD2
CDR3aa: CASSLTSGGLNTGELFF
CDR3nt: TGTGCCAGTAGTTTGACTAGCGGGGGGTTGAACACCGGGGAGCTGTTTTTT

j_gene: TRBJ2-1
v_gene: TRBV18
abundance: -
d_gene: TRBD2
CDR3aa: CASSRGTSGKINEQFF
CDR3nt: TGTGCCAGCTCACGAGGGACTAGCGGAAAAATCAATGAGCAGTTCTTC

j_gene: TRBJ1-2
v_gene: TRBV6-4
abundance: once
d_gene: TRBD1
CDR3aa: CASSETAGTVHGYTF
CDR3nt: TGTGCCAGCAGTGAAACGGCCGGGACAGTTCATGGCTACACCTTC

j_gene: TRBJ1-5
v_gene: TRBV19
abundance: -
d_gene: -
CDR3aa: CASNPSGAKDQPQHF
CDR3nt: TGTGCCAGTAACCCTTCAGGGGCGAAGGATCAGCCCCAGCATTTT

j_gene: TRBJ1-4
v_gene: TRBV7-6
abundance: -
d_gene: -
CDR3aa: CASSLVGVTNEKLFF
CDR3nt: TGTGCCAGCAGCTTAGTCGGGGTGACTAATGAAAAACTGTTTTTT

j_gene: TRBJ2-7
v_gene: TRBV30
abundance: -
d_gene: TRBD2
CDR3aa: CAWSVASGSYEQYF
CDR3nt: TGTGCCTGGAGTGTGGCTAGCGGCTCCTACGAGCAGTACTTC

j_gene: TRBJ2-3
v_gene: TRBV5-6
abundance: -
d_gene: -
CDR3aa: CASVVQGGPPSTDTQYF
CDR3nt: TGTGCCAGCGTCGTTCAAGGCGGGCCTCCTAGCACAGATACGCAGTATTTT

j_gene: TRBJ2-3
v_gene: TRBV10-3
abundance: -
d_gene: TRBD2
CDR3aa: CAISRRSSGLAGVDTQYF
CDR3nt: TGTGCCATCAGCCGTAGATCCTCAGGACTAGCGGGAGTAGATACGCAGTATTTT

j_gene: TRBJ2-5
v_gene: TRBV5-1
abundance: -
d_gene: TRBD2
CDR3aa: CASSLAGLAGGGETQYF
CDR3nt: TGCGCCAGCAGCTTGGCCGGCCTAGCGGGAGGGGGAGAGACCCAGTACTTC

j_gene: TRBJ2-1
v_gene: TRBV11-2
abundance: -
d_gene: TRBD2
CDR3aa: CASSPRVGTSGVSYNEQFF
CDR3nt: TGTGCCAGCAGCCCCCGCGTGGGGACTAGCGGGGTGTCCTACAATGAGCAGTTCTTC

j_gene: TRBJ2-2
v_gene: TRBV2
abundance: -
d_gene: TRBD2
CDR3aa: CAIGRTSGNTGELFF
CDR3nt: TGTGCCATCGGGAGGACTAGCGGAAACACCGGGGAGCTGTTTTTT

j_gene: TRBJ2-1
v_gene: TRBV7-3
abundance: -
d_gene: -
CDR3aa: CASSGGLAAYNEQFF
CDR3nt: TGTGCCAGCAGCGGGGGGCTAGCGGCCTACAATGAGCAGTTCTTC

j_gene: TRBJ2-3
v_gene: TRBV9
abundance: -
d_gene: TRBD2
CDR3aa: CASSVGAGEFTDTQYF
CDR3nt: TGTGCCAGCAGCGTAGGAGCGGGAGAGTTTACAGATACGCAGTATTTT

j_gene: TRBJ2-3
v_gene: TRBV7-2
abundance: -
d_gene: TRBD1
CDR3aa: CASSPPGQGGEDTQYF
CDR3nt: TGTGCCAGCAGCCCCCCGGGACAGGGTGGGGAAGATACGCAGTATTTT

j_gene: TRBJ2-1
v_gene: TRBV5-6
abundance: -
d_gene: TRBD1
CDR3aa: CASSLLGQDSYNEQFF
CDR3nt: TGTGCCAGCAGCTTGCTGGGACAGGACTCCTACAATGAGCAGTTCTTC